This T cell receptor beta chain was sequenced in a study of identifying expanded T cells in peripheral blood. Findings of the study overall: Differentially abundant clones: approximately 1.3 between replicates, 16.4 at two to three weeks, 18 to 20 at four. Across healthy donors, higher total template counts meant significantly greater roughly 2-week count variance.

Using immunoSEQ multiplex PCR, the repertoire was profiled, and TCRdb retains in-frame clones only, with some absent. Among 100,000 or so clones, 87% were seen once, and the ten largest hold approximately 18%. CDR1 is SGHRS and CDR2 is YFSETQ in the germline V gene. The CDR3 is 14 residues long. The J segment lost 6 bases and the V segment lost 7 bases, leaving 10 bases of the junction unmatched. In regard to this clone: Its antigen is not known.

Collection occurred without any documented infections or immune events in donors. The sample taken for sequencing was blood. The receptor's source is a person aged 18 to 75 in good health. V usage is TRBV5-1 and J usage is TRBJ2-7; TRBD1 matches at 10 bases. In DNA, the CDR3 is TGCGCCAGCGGCATTGGGACAGGGGTCCTCGAGCAGTACTTC. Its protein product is CASGIGTGVLEQYF. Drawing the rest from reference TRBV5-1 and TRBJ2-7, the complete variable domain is KAGVTQTPRYLIKTRGQQVTLSCSPISGHRSVSWYQQTPGQGLQFLFEYFSETQRNKGNFPGRFSGRQFSNSRSEMNVSTLELGDSALYLCASGIGTGVLEQYFGPGTRLTVT.